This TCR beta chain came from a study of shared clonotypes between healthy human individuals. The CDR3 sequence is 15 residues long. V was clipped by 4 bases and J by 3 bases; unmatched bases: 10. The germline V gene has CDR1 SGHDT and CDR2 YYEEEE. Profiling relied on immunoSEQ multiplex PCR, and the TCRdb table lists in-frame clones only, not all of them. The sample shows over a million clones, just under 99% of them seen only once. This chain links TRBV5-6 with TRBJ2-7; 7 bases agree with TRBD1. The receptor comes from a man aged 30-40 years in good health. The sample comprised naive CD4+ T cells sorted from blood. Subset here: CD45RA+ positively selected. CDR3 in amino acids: CASSQGQLPRYEQYF. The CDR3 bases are TGTGCCAGCAGCCAGGGACAGTTGCCTCGCTACGAGCAGTACTTC.